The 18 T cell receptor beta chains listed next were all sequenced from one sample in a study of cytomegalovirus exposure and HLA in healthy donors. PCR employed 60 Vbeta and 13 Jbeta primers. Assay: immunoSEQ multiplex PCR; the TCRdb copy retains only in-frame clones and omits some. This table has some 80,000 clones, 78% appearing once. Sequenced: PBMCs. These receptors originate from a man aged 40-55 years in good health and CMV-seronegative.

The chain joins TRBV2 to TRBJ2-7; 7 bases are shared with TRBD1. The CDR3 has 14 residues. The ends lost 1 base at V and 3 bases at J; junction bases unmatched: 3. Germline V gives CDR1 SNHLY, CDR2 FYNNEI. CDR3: CASSEGQGLYEQYF. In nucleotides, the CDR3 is TGTGCCAGCAGTGAAGGACAGGGTCTCTACGAGCAGTACTTC.

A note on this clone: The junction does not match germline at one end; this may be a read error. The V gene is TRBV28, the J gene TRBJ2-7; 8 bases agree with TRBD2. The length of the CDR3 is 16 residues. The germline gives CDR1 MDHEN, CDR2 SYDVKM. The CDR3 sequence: CASRLSTGGLHYEQYF. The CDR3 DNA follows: TGTGCCAGCAGATTATCCACGGGGGGGCTACACTACGAGCAGTACTTC.

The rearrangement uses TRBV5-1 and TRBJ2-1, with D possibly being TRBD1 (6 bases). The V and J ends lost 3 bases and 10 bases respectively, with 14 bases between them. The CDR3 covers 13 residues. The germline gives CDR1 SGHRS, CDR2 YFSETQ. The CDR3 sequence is CASSSTGYREQFF. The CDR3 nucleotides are TGCGCCAGCAGCTCCACAGGGTATCGAGAGCAGTTCTTC.

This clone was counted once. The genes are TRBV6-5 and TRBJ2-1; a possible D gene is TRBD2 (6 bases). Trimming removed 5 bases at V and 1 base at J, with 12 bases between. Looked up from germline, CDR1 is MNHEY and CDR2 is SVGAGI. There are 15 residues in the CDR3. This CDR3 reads CASSKTSNSYNEQFF. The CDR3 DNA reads TGTGCCAGCAGTAAGACTAGTAATTCCTACAATGAGCAGTTCTTC.

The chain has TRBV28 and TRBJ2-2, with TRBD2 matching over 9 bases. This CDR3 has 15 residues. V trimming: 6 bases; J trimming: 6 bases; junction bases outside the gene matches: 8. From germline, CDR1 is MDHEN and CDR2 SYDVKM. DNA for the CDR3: TGTGCCAGCAGCCCCGCGGGGGGGCAGTCCGGGGAGCTGTTTTTT. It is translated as CASSPAGGQSGELFF. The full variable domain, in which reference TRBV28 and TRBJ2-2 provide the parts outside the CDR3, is DVKVTQSSRYLVKRTGEKVFLECVQDMDHENMFWYRQDPGLGLRLIYFSYDVKMKEKGDIPEGYSVSREKKERFSLILESASTNQTSMYLCASSPAGGQSGELFFGEGSRLTVL.

The CDR3 protein is CASSLTGTGSNQPQHF. Written as DNA, the CDR3 is TGTGCCAGCTCACTAACCGGGACAGGGAGCAATCAGCCCCAGCATTTT. V usage is TRBV18 and J usage is TRBJ1-5; 9 bases map to TRBD1. There are 16 residues in the CDR3. Germline V lookup: CDR1 KGHSH, CDR2 LQKENI. With 4 bases clipped from V and 1 base from J, the junction kept 5 bases outside the gene matches.

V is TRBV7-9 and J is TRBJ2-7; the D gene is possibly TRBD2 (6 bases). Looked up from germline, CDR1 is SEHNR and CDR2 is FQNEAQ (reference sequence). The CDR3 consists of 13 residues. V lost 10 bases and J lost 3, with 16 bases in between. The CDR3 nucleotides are TGTGCCACCGGCGGCGGGGCGCTCTACGAGCAGTACTTC. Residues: CATGGGALYEQYF.

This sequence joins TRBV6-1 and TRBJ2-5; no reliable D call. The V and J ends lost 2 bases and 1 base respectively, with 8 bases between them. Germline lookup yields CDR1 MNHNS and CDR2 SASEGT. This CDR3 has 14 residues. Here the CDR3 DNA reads TGTGCCAGCAGTGAACGGGTGGTCCAAGAGACCCAGTACTTC. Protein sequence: CASSERVVQETQYF.

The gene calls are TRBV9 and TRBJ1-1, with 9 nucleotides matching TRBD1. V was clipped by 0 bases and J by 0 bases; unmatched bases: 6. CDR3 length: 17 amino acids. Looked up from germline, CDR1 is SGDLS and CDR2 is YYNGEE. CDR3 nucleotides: TGTGCCAGCAGCGTAGAAGACAGGGGGACTATGAACACTGAAGCTTTCTTT. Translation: CASSVEDRGTMNTEAFF.

This CDR3 is CAISGGGSGTEAFF. CDR3 DNA sequence: TGTGCCATCAGTGGCGGGGGGAGCGGCACTGAAGCTTTCTTT. This chain connects TRBV10-3 to TRBJ1-1, with D possibly matching TRBD1 (5 bases). The V end was cut by 4 bases, the J end by 4 bases, with 13 bases between. Germline V lookup: CDR1 ENHRY, CDR2 SYGVKD. This CDR3 has 14 amino acids.

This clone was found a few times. Written as DNA, the CDR3 is TGTGCCAGCAGTCCACAGGCATGGGAAGGAATACTCAATGAGCAGTTCTTC. This sequence encodes CASSPQAWEGILNEQFF. The chain links TRBV7-2 to TRBJ2-1, with D possibly being TRBD1 (5 bases). V gave up 6 bases and J gave up 6 bases, with 24 bases separating them. CDR1 is SGHTA, CDR2 FQGNSA, per germline. This CDR3 has 17 amino acids.

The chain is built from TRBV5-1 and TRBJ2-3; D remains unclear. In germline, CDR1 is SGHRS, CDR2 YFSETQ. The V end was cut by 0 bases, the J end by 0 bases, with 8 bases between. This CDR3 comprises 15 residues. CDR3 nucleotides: TGCGCCAGCAGCTTGGTCACAGCTAGCACAGATACGCAGTATTTT. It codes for CASSLVTASTDTQYF.

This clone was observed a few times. The CDR3 nucleotides read TGTGCCAGCAGCTTTAGGAGGGATCAGCCCCAGCATTTT. Amino acid sequence: CASSFRRDQPQHF. V and J are TRBV7-9 and TRBJ1-5; unclear D gene. Germline V gene lookup returns CDR1 SEHNR and CDR2 FQNEAQ (reference sequence). The V end was cut by 3 bases, the J end by 5 bases, with 8 bases between. This CDR3 is built from 13 residues.

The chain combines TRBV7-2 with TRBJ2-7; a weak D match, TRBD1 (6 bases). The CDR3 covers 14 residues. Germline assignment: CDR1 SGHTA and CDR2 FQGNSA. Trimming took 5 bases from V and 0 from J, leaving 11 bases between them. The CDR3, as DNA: TGTGCCAGCAGCAATTGGGACAACTCCTACGAGCAGTACTTC. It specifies CASSNWDNSYEQYF.

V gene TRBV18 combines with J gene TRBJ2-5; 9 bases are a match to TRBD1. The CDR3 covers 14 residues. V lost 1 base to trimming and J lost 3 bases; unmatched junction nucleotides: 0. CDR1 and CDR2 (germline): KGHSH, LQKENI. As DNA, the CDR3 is TGTGCCAGCTCACCACGGACAGGGGAAGAGACCCAGTACTTC. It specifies CASSPRTGEETQYF. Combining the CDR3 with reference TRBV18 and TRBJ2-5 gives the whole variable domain NAGVMQNPRHLVRRRGQEARLRCSPMKGHSHVYWYRQLPEEGLKFMVYLQKENIIDESGMPKERFSAEFPKEGPSILRIQQVVRGDSAAYFCASSPRTGEETQYFGPGTRLLVL.

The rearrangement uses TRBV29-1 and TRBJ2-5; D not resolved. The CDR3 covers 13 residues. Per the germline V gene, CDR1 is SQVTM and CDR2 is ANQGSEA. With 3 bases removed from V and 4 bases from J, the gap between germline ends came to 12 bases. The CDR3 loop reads CSVDSLFGETQYF. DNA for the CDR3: TGCAGCGTTGACTCGTTGTTCGGAGAGACCCAGTACTTC.

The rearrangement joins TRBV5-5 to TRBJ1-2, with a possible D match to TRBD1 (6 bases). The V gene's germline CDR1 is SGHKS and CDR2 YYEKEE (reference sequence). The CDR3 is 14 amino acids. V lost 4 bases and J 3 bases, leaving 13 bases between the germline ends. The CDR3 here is CASSRTAGDYGYTF. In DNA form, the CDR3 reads TGTGCCAGCAGCCGGACCGCAGGGGACTATGGCTACACCTTC.

The chain's CDR3 is CASSARRRYEQYF. The CDR3 DNA is TGTGCCAGCAGTGCCCGGCGGCGGTACGAGCAGTACTTC. This sequence joins TRBV6-1 and TRBJ2-7; D is unresolved. From germline, CDR1 is MNHNS and CDR2 SASEGT. V dropped 4 bases and J dropped 4 bases, with 11 bases sitting between them. This CDR3 has 13 residues.